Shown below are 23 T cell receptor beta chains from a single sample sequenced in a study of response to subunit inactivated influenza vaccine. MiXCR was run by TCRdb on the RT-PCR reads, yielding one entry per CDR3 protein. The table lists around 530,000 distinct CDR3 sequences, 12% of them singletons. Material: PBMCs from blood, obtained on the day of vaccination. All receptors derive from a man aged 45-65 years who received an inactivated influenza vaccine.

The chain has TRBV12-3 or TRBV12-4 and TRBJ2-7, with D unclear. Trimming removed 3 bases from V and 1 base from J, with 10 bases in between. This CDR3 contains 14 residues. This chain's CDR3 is CASSLGIFSYEQYF. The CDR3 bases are TGTGCCAGCAGTTTGGGCATCTTTTCCTACGAGCAGTACTTC.

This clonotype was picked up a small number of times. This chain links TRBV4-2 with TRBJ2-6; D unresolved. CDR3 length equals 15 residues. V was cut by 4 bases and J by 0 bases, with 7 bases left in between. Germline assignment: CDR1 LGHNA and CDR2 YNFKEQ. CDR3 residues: CASSPEISGANVLTF. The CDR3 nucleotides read TGTGCCAGCAGCCCCGAGATCTCTGGGGCCAACGTCCTGACTTTC.

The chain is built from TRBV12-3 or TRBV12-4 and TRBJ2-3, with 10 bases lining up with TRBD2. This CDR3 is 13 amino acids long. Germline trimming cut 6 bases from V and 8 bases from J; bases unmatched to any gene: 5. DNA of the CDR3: TGTGCCAGCAGCCCTAGCGGGGGACCTACGCAGTATTTT. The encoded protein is CASSPSGGPTQYF.

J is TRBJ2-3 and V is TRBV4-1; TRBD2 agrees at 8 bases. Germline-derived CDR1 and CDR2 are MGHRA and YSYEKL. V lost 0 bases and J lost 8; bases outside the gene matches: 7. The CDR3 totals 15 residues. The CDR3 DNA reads TGCGCCAGCAGCCAAGATTCAGCGGGGGACGGTACGCAGTATTTT. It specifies CASSQDSAGDGTQYF.

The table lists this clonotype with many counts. DNA of the CDR3: TGCGCCAGCAGCCCATCGGGACAGGGCAATTCACCCCTCCACTTT. This translates into CASSPSGQGNSPLHF. The chain combines TRBV4-1 with TRBJ1-6, with TRBD1 identical over 9 bases. Germline CDR1 and CDR2: MGHRA and YSYEKL. J was trimmed by 7 bases and V by 4 bases; bases with no gene match: 5. The length of the CDR3 is 15 residues.

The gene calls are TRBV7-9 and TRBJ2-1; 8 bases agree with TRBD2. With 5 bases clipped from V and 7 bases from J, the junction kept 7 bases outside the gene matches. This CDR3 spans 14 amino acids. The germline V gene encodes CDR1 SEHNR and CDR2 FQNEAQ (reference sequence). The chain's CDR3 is CASSDGGGVNEQFF. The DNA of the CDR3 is TGTGCCAGCAGCGACGGGGGGGGCGTAAATGAGCAGTTCTTC.

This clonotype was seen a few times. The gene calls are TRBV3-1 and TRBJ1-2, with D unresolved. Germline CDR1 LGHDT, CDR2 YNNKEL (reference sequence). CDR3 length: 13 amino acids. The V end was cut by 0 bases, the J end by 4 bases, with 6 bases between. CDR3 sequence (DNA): TGTGCCAGCAGCCAAGAGGTGGGCTATGGCTACACCTTC. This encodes CASSQEVGYGYTF.

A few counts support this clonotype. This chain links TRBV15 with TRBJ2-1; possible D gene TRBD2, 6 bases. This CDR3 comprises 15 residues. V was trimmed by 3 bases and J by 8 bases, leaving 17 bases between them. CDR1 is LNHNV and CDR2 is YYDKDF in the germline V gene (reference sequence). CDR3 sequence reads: CATSSISTRRDEQFF. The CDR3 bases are TGTGCCACCAGCAGCATATCTACTAGGAGGGATGAGCAGTTCTTC.

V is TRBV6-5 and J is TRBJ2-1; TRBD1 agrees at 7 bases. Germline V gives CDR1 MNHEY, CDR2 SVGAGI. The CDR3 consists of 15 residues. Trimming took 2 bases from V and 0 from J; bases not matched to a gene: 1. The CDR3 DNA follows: TGTGCCAGCAGTTACGACAGGGACTCCTACAATGAGCAGTTCTTC. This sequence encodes CASSYDRDSYNEQFF.

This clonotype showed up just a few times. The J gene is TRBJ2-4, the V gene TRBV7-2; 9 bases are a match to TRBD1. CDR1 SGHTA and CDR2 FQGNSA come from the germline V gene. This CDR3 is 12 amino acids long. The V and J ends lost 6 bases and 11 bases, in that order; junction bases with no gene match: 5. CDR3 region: CASRDRGMVQYF. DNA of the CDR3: TGTGCCAGCAGGGACAGGGGTATGGTTCAGTACTTC.

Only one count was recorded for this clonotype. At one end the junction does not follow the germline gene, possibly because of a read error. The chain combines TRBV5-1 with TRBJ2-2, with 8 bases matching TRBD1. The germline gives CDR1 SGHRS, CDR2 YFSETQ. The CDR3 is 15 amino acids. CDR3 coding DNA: TGCTCCAGCAGCTTGGGACAGGAGCCCACCGGGGAGCTGTTTTTT. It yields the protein CSSSLGQEPTGELFF.

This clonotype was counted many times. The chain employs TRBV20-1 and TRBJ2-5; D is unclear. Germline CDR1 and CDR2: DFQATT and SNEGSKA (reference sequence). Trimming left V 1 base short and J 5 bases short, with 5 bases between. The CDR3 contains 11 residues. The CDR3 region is CSARVGETQYF. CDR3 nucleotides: TGCAGTGCTAGAGTTGGGGAGACCCAGTACTTC.

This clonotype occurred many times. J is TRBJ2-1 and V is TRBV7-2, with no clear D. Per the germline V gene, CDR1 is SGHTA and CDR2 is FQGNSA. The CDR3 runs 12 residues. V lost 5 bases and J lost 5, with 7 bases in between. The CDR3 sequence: CASSLLNNEQFF. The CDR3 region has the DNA TGTGCCAGCAGCCTTCTTAACAATGAGCAGTTCTTC.

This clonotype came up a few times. CDR3 in amino acids: CASSTLRRGAQETQYF. CDR3 nucleotide sequence: TGTGCCAGTAGTACTTTGCGGCGCGGCGCACAAGAGACCCAGTACTTC. The chain uses TRBV19 and TRBJ2-5; D ambiguous. Trimming cost V 4 bases and J 2 bases, with 17 bases left between them. This CDR3 spans 16 amino acids. CDR1 and CDR2 (germline): LNHDA, SQIVND (reference sequence).

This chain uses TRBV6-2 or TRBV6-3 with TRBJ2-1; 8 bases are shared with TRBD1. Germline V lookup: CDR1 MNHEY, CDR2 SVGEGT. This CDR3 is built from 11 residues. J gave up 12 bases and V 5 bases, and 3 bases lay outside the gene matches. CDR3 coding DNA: TGTGCCAGCAGTAATGGACAGGGGCAGTTCTTC. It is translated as CASSNGQGQFF.

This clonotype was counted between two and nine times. This CDR3 is CSARTGTEAFF. In DNA form, the CDR3 reads TGCAGTGCCCGAACAGGGACAGAAGCTTTCTTT. The V and J genes are TRBV20-1 and TRBJ1-1, with D possibly being TRBD1 (6 bases). This CDR3 is built from 11 residues. Trimming left V 6 bases short and J 8 bases short, with 13 bases between. Germline lookup yields CDR1 DFQATT and CDR2 SNEGSKA (reference sequence).

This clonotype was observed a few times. Here the CDR3 DNA reads TGTGCCAGCAGTTCTGCGAATGAGCAGTTCTTC. Its translation is CASSSANEQFF. V usage is TRBV6-2 or TRBV6-3 and J usage is TRBJ2-1; no reliable D call. This CDR3 region has 11 residues. V was pared by 4 bases and J by 7 bases, with 5 bases between. Germline assignment: CDR1 MNHEY and CDR2 SVGEGT.

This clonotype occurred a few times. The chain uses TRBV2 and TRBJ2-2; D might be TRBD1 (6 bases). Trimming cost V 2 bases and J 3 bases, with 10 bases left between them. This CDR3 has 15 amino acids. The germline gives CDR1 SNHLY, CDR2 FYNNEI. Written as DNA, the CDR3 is TGTGCCAGCAGTGAATTCAGGGGTTACACCGGGGAGCTGTTTTTT. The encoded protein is CASSEFRGYTGELFF.

CDR3 nucleotides: TGCAGTGCTCGACAGGGGGCTAGCAATGAGCAGTTCTTC. As protein: CSARQGASNEQFF. The rearrangement joins TRBV20-1 to TRBJ2-1, with 10 positions matching TRBD1. This CDR3 is 13 amino acids long. V was pared by 5 bases and J by 6 bases, with 4 bases of the junction left unmatched. The germline V gene encodes CDR1 DFQATT and CDR2 SNEGSKA (reference sequence).

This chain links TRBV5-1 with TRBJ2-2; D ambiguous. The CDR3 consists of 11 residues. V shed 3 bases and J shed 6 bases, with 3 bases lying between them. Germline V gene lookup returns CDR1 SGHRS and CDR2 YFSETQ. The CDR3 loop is CASSWSGELFF. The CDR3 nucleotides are TGCGCCAGCAGCTGGTCCGGGGAGCTGTTTTTT. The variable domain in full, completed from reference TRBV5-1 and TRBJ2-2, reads KAGVTQTPRYLIKTRGQQVTLSCSPISGHRSVSWYQQTPGQGLQFLFEYFSETQRNKGNFPGRFSGRQFSNSRSEMNVSTLELGDSALYLCASSWSGELFFGEGSRLTVL.

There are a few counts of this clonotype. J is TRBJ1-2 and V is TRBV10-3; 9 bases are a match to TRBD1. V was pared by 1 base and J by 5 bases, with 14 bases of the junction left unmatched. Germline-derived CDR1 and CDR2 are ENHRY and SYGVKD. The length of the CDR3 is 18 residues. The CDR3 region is CAISEFRSSGQGKYGYTF. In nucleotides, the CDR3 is TGTGCCATCAGTGAGTTTAGGAGTTCGGGACAGGGAAAGTATGGCTACACCTTC.

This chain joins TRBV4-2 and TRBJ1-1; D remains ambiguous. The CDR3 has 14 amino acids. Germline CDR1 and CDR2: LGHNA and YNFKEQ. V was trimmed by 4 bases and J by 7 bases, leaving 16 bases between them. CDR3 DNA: TGTGCCAGCAGCCCTCAACTGCAAATCAGTGAAGCTTTCTTT. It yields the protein CASSPQLQISEAFF.

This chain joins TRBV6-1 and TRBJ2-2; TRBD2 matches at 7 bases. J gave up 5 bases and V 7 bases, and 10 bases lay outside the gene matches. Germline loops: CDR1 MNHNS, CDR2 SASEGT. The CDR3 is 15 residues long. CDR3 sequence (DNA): TGTGCCAGCACCCGTCGAGCGGGGAAAACCGGGGAGCTGTTTTTT. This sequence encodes CASTRRAGKTGELFF.